This TCR beta chain derives from a study of cytomegalovirus exposure and HLA in healthy donors. Study-level points and caveats: The study assumed roughly uniform donor sequencing depth for presence/absence analyses.

The PCR was carried out with 60 Vbeta primers and 13 Jbeta primers. In the authors' methods: A later analysis tallied 87 million or so unique TCR beta chains, roughly 11 million of them shared. The repertoire was sequenced with immunoSEQ multiplex PCR; TCRdb's copy has only in-frame clones and lacks some. V and J calls and clone size are those listed in that table; D and trimming were worked out from the DNA. The sample carries about 110,000 clones, about four fifths recorded once. As for this clone: No antigen is known for it.

The CDR3 extends over 16 amino acids. Germline CDR1 is SGHRS and CDR2 is YFSETQ. V was trimmed by 0 bases and J by 2 bases, leaving 15 bases between them. V is TRBV5-1 and J is TRBJ2-7; D is perhaps TRBD2 (6 bases). This sequence was found in a woman aged 55-69 years in good health and CMV-seropositive. The specimen was PBMCs. The CDR3 reads CASSLAGKEGAYEQYF. The CDR3 bases are TGCGCCAGCAGCTTGGCCGGTAAGGAGGGAGCCTACGAGCAGTACTTC.